The rows below give T cell receptor beta chains drawn from one sample of a study of blood T cell repertoires in COVID-19. Assay: immunoSEQ multiplex PCR; the TCRdb copy retains only in-frame clones and omits some. In the table there are around 200,000 clones, 70% to 90% of which are singletons. The sequenced sample consisted of PBMCs or T cells enriched from blood (not recorded which). All receptors come from a man aged 25-45 years who had recovered from COVID-19. Each CDR3 is given with its conserved first and last residue. Each record gives: J gene, D gene, clone size, V gene, CDR3 DNA, CDR3 protein. D genes are given only for firm matches. Clone size appears in some rows only: once, few, many, or a class for an expanded clone.

TRBJ1-2 | NA | NA | TRBV25-1 | TGTGCCAGCAGTGACGGGACTAATTATGGCTACACCTTC | CASSDGTNYGYTF
TRBJ1-5 | NA | NA | TRBV5-8 | TGTGCCAGCAGCTTGGTCTCCGGGATACAGTACCAGCCCCAGCATTTT | CASSLVSGIQYQPQHF
TRBJ2-7 | TRBD1 | NA | TRBV6-5 | TGTGCCAGCACCAGCCGGGCGACAGGGACCTACGAGCAGTACTTC | CASTSRATGTYEQYF
TRBJ1-2 | NA | NA | TRBV19 | TGTGCCAGTATGACAGCCAGGTATGGCTACACCTTC | CASMTARYGYTF
TRBJ2-7 | TRBD2 | once | TRBV4-3 | TGCGCCAGCAGCGTGACTAGCGGGAGTTACGAGCAGTACTTC | CASSVTSGSYEQYF
TRBJ2-3 | NA | NA | TRBV21-1 | TGTGCCAGCAGCCAAGGACTAGCGGGATCCACAGATACGCAGTATTTT | CASSQGLAGSTDTQYF
TRBJ1-4 | NA | once | TRBV7-2 | TGTGCCAGCAGCTTAAGTACAGATCCAACTAATGAAAAACTGTTTTTT | CASSLSTDPTNEKLFF
TRBJ1-2 | NA | NA | TRBV6-5 | TGTGCCAGCAGTTACTCATCAGGGTCTGGCTACACCTTC | CASSYSSGSGYTF
TRBJ1-5 | TRBD1 | once | TRBV10-3 | TGTGCCATCAGTGGGGGTTCAGGGGGAAGCGATCAGCCCCAGCATTTT | CAISGGSGGSDQPQHF
TRBJ2-2 | NA | NA | TRBV10-1 | TGCGCCAGCACCAACCTACCCGGGACCGGGGAGCTGTTTTTT | CASTNLPGTGELFF
TRBJ1-5 | NA | NA | TRBV3-1/TRBV3-2 | TGTGCCAGCAGCCAAGCAGAAGGGGTTCAGCCCCAGCATTTT | CASSQAEGVQPQHF
TRBJ2-3 | TRBD1 | NA | TRBV24-1 | TGTGCCACCAGTGATCCGACAGGGGGAGGGAGGACAGATACGCAGTATTTT | CATSDPTGGGRTDTQYF
TRBJ2-2 | NA | NA | TRBV6-5 | TGTGCCAGCAGTTGGGGGGAGAACACCGGGGAGCTGTTTTTT | CASSWGENTGELFF
TRBJ1-2 | NA | few | TRBV27 | TGTGCCAGCAGTTTATCCCTCAGGGGTCCTTACTATGGCTACACCTTC | CASSLSLRGPYYGYTF
TRBJ1-1 | NA | NA | TRBV10-1 | TGCGCCAGCAGTGAAAGGGGAGGCACTGAAGCTTTCTTT | CASSERGGTEAFF
TRBJ1-3 | TRBD1 | NA | TRBV4-2 | TGTGCCAGCAGCCAAGAGGGGACAGGGGCCTCTGGAAACACCATATATTTT | CASSQEGTGASGNTIYF
TRBJ2-5 | NA | NA | TRBV19 | TGTGCCAGTAGTATACTCTGGACTGAGCAAGAGACCCAGTACTTC | CASSILWTEQETQYF
TRBJ1-4 | NA | NA | TRBV5-1 | TGCGCCAGCAGCTTGGGGGACAAGGGGGAAAAACTGTTTTTT | CASSLGDKGEKLFF
TRBJ2-3 | NA | NA | TRBV4-3 | TGCGCCAGCAGCCAAGCTTCGAGCGCAGATACGCAGTATTTT | CASSQASSADTQYF
TRBJ1-6 | TRBD1 | NA | TRBV11-2 | TGTGCCAGCAGCTCCTCGACAGGGCGGAATTCACCCCTCCACTTT | CASSSSTGRNSPLHF
TRBJ2-5 | NA | NA | TRBV7-9 | TGTGCCAGCAGCTCAGGTCTTGGGACCCAGTACTTC | CASSSGLGTQYF
TRBJ2-1 | TRBD2 | NA | TRBV4-1 | TGCGCCAGCAGCCTTCTAGCGGGGGGGCCTTATGAGCAGTTCTTC | CASSLLAGGPYEQFF
TRBJ1-6 | NA | NA | TRBV19 | TGTGCCAGTAGTATGGGAGGGGAGCGCTCACCCCTCCACTTT | CASSMGGERSPLHF
TRBJ1-1 | TRBD1 | NA | TRBV30 | TGTGCCTGGAGTAACAGGGGGGCTGAAGCTTTCTTT | CAWSNRGAEAFF
TRBJ2-2 | TRBD1 | once | TRBV30 | TGTGCCTGGAGGACAGGGGACACCGGGGAGCTGTTTTTT | CAWRTGDTGELFF
TRBJ1-2 | NA | NA | TRBV6-1 | TGTGCCAGCAGTGATGGATTTTACAGGGAGGGCTACACCTTC | CASSDGFYREGYTF
TRBJ2-6 | NA | few | TRBV6-5 | TGTGCCAGCAGCGACCGACTCTCTGGGGCCAACGTCCTGACTTTC | CASSDRLSGANVLTF
TRBJ2-2 | NA | NA | TRBV11-2 | TGTGCCAGCAGCTTATTAGGGGGATACACCGGGGAGCTGTTTTTT | CASSLLGGYTGELFF
TRBJ2-1 | TRBD2 | NA | TRBV5-5 | TGTGCCAGCAGCTTGGCCCCAGCGGGAGGGCCCGCTAGCTCCTACAATGAGCAGTTCTTC | CASSLAPAGGPASSYNEQFF
TRBJ2-5 | TRBD1 | NA | TRBV7-2 | TGTGCCAGCAGCTTAGCAGGGGGCGCACAAGAGACCCAGTACTTC | CASSLAGGAQETQYF
TRBJ2-7 | TRBD2 | NA | TRBV27 | TGTGCCAGCAGCATCGGGAGGACCTACGAGCAGTACTTC | CASSIGRTYEQYF
TRBJ2-3 | NA | NA | TRBV27 | TGTGCCAGCAGTCCAGGACTACCGACAGATACGCAGTATTTT | CASSPGLPTDTQYF
TRBJ2-1 | TRBD1 | NA | TRBV5-6 | TGTGCCAGCAGCTTGCAGGGGGCGAGAGGGGATGAGCAGTTCTTC | CASSLQGARGDEQFF
TRBJ1-2 | TRBD1 | NA | TRBV30 | TGTGCCTGGGGCGCGGTGCGGAGGACAGGTGGTACCTACACCTTC | CAWGAVRRTGGTYTF
TRBJ2-5 | NA | NA | TRBV11-2 | TGTGCCAGCAGCTTAGGGGGTCGGGGCCAAGAGACCCAGTACTTC | CASSLGGRGQETQYF
TRBJ1-5 | TRBD1 | NA | TRBV15 | TGTGCCACCAGCAGAGATCCGACAGGGGATATGCGAAATCAGCCCCAGCATTTT | CATSRDPTGDMRNQPQHF
TRBJ2-7 | NA | NA | TRBV6-2/TRBV6-3 | TGTGCCAGCAGTTACCTAGGCGAGCAGTACTTC | CASSYLGEQYF
TRBJ1-2 | NA | NA | TRBV9 | TGTGCCAGCAGCGTAGACAGCTACTATGGCTACACCTTC | CASSVDSYYGYTF
TRBJ1-3 | NA | NA | TRBV7-2 | TGTGCCAGCAGCTCCTCCTCTGGAAACACCATATATTTT | CASSSSSGNTIYF
TRBJ2-7 | TRBD1 | NA | TRBV7-9 | TGTGCCAGCAGCCCCGGGTTGACAGGGGTCGTTTACGAGCAGTACTTC | CASSPGLTGVVYEQYF
TRBJ1-5 | TRBD1 | NA | TRBV6-2/TRBV6-3 | TGTGCCAGCAGTCTCAGGGGGCGCGGCGGCAATCAGCCCCAGCATTTT | CASSLRGRGGNQPQHF
TRBJ2-4 | NA | NA | TRBV24-1 | TGTGCCACCAGTGGTCCGGGAAAAAACATTCAGTACTTC | CATSGPGKNIQYF
TRBJ2-1 | TRBD1 | NA | TRBV11-2 | TGTGCCAGCAGCTTAGATGGGACAGGACCCTACAATGAGCAGTTCTTC | CASSLDGTGPYNEQFF
TRBJ1-2 | TRBD1 | NA | TRBV6-5 | TGTGCCAGCAGAGACCCGGGACAGTTTGGCTACACCTTC | CASRDPGQFGYTF